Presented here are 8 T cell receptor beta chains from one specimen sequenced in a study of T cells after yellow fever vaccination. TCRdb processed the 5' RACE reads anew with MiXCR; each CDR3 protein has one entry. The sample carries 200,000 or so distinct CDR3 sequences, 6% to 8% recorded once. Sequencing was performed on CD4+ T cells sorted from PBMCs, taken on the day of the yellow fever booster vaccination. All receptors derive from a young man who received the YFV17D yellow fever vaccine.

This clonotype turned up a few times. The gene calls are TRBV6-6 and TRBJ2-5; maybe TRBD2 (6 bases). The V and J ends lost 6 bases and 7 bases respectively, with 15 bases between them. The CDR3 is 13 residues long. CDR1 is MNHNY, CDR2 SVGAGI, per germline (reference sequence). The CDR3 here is CASRESRGLTQYF. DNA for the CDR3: TGTGCCAGCAGAGAGAGTCGGGGGTTGACCCAGTACTTC.

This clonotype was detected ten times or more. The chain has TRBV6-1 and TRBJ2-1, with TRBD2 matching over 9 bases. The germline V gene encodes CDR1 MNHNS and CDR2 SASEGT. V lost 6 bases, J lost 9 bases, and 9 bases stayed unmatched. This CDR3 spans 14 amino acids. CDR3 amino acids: CASSLAGLSSEQFF. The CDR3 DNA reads TGTGCCAGCAGCCTAGCGGGGCTTTCCTCTGAGCAGTTCTTC.

The CDR3 sequence: CASSRGLADSVDTQYF. CDR3 DNA sequence: TGCGCCAGCAGCCGGGGACTAGCGGATTCAGTGGATACGCAGTATTTT. V usage is TRBV4-1 and J usage is TRBJ2-3; 11 bases are shared with TRBD2. V dropped 4 bases and J dropped 6; count of bases not matched to a gene: 9. The CDR3 consists of 16 residues. Germline V lookup: CDR1 MGHRA, CDR2 YSYEKL.

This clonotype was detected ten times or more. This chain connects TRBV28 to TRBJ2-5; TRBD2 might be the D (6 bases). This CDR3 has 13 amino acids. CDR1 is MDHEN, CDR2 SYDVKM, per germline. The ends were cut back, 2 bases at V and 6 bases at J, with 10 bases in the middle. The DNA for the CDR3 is TGTGCCAGCAGTTTAGGCGGGATACAGACCCAGTACTTC. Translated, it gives CASSLGGIQTQYF.

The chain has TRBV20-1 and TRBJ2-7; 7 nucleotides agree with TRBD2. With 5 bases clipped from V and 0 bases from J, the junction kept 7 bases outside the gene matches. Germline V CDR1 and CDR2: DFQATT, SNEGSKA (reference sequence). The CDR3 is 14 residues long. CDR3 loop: CSAALGGRSYEQYF. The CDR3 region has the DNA TGCAGTGCTGCCTTGGGAGGGCGCTCCTACGAGCAGTACTTC.

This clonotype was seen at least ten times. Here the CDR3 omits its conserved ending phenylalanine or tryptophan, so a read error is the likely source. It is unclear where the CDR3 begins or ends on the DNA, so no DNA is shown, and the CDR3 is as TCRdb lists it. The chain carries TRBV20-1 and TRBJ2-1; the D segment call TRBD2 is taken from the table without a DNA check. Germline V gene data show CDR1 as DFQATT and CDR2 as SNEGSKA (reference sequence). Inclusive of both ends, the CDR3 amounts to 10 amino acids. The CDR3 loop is CSAGLAGGGL.

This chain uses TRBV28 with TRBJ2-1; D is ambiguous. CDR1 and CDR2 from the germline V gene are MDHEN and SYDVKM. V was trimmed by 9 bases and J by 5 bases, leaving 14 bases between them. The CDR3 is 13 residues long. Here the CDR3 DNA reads TGTGCCAGTCTAAAGGCAGCGAACAATGAGCAGTTCTTC. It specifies CASLKAANNEQFF.

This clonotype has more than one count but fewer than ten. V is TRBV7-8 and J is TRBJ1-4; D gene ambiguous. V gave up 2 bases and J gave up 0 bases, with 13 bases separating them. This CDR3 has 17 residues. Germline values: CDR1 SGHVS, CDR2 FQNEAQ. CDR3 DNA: TGTGCCAGCAGCTTATCCCTTGTAGCGTCAACTAATGAAAAACTGTTTTTT. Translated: CASSLSLVASTNEKLFF. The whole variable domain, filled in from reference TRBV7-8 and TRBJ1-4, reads GAGVSQSPRYKVAKRGQDVALRCDPISGHVSLFWYQQALGQGPEFLTYFQNEAQLDKSGLPSDRFFAERPEGSVSTLKIQRTQQEDSAVYLCASSLSLVASTNEKLFFGSGTQLSVL.